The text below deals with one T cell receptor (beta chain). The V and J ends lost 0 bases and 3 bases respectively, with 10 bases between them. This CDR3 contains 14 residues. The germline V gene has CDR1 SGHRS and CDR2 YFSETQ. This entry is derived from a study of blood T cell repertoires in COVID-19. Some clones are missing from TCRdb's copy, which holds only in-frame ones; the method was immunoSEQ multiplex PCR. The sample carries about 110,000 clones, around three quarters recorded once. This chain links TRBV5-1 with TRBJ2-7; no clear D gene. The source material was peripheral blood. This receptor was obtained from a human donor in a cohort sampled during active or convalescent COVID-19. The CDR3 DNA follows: TGCGCCAGCAGCTTGGACCCGGAGTACTACGAGCAGTACTTC. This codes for CASSLDPEYYEQYF.